The TCR beta chain under discussion was sequenced for a study of T cell responses to AZD1222 COVID-19 vaccine. Study summary: Second doses that came at about 4 or about 12 weeks were put together. Study results and caveats: The reported proportion of spike-specific TCRs targeting unmutated variant regions was nearly half. A mostly white British donor set with more females was recruited, and clonal diversity was possibly underestimated.

Regarding this clone: Its antigen is not known.

Some clones are missing from TCRdb's copy, which holds only in-frame ones; the method was immunoSEQ multiplex PCR. There are 100,000 to 130,000 clones in the sample; 87% occur only once, and over 3.5% lies in the top ten. The CDR3 contains 17 residues. V was clipped by 1 base and J by 1 base; unmatched bases: 6. CDR1 and CDR2 (germline): GTSNPN, SVGIG (reference sequence). V gene TRBV30 combines with J gene TRBJ2-1; 11 bases align to TRBD2. The sequence derives from an adult in good health. The source was peripheral blood, collected on day 0 of AZD1222 vaccination. The CDR3 coding sequence is TGTGCCTGGAGTGGTACTAGCGGGAGTAGGTCCTACAATGAGCAGTTCTTC. Its translation is CAWSGTSGSRSYNEQFF.